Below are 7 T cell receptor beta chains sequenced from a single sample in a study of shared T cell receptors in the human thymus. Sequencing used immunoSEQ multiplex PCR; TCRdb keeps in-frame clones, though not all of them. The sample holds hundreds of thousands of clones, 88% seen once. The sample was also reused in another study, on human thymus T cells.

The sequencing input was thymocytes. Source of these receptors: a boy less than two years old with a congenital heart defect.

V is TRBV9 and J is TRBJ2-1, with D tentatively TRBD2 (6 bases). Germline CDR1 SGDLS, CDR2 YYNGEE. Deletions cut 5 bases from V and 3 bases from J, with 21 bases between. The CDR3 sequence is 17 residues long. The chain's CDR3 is CASSVNPGRRGYNEQFF. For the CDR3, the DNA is TGTGCCAGCAGTGTCAATCCGGGGAGGAGGGGCTACAATGAGCAGTTCTTC.

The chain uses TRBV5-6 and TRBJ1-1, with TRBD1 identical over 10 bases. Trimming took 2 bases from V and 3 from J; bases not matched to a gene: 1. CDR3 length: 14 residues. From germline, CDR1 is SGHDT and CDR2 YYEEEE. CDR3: CASSFGTGDTEAFF. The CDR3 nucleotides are TGTGCCAGCAGCTTCGGGACAGGGGACACTGAAGCTTTCTTT.

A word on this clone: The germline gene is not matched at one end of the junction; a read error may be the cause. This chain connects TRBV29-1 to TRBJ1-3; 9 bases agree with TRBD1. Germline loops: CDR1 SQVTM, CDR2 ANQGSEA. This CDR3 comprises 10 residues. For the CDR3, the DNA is TGCAGCGTGGGGCCCCGGGACAGGGATTTT. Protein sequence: CSVGPRDRDF.

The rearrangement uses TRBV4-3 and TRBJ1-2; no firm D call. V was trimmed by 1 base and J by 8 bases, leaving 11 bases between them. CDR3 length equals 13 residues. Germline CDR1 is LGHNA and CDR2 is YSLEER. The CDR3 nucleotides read TGCGCCAGCAGCCAAGTGGCTTCGGAGGGCTACACCTTC. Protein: CASSQVASEGYTF.

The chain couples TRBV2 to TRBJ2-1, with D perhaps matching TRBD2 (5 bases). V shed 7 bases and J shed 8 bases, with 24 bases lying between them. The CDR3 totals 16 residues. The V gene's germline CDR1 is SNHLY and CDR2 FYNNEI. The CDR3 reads CASTTVRPDFGDEQFF. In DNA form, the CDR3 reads TGTGCCAGCACTACCGTGAGACCGGACTTTGGGGATGAGCAGTTCTTC. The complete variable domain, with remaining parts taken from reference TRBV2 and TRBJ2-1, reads EPEVTQTPSHQVTQMGQEVILRCVPISNHLYFYWYRQILGQKVEFLVSFYNNEISEKSEIFDDQFSVERPDGSNFTLKIRSTKLEDSAMYFCASTTVRPDFGDEQFFGPGTRLTVL.

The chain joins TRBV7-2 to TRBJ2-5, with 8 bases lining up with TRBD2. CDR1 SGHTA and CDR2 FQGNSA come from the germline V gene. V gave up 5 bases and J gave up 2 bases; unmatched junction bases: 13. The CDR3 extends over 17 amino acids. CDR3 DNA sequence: TGTGCCAGCAGCCCCCGGGAGGGGGGGCGGGCACAAGAGACCCAGTACTTC. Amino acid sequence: CASSPREGGRAQETQYF.

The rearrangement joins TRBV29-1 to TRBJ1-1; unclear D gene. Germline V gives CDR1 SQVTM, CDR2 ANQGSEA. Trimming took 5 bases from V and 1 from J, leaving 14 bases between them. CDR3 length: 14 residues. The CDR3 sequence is CSVRRGESNTEAFF. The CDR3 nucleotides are TGCAGCGTTCGACGCGGGGAATCGAACACTGAAGCTTTCTTT.